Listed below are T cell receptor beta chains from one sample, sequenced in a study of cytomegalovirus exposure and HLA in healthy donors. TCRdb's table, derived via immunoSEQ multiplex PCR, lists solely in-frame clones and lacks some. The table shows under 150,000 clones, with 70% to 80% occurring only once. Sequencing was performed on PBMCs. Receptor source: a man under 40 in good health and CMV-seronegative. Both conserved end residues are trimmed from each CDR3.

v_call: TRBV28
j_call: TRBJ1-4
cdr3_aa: ASSLAGQGTEKLF

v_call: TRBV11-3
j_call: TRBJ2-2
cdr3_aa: ASSLLAGKATGELF

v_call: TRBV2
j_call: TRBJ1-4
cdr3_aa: ASRRQVATNEKLF

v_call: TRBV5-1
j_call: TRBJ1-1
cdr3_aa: ASSWRAGNTEAF

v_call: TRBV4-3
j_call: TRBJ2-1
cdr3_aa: ASSQGYRDRGGDEQF

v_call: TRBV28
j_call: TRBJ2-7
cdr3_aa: ASSTGTARPMY

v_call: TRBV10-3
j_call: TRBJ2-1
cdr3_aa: AIQGNGNSKEQF

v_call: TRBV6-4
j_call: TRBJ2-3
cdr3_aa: ASSETTSRLTDTQY

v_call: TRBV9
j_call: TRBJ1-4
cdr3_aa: ASSGAGPNEKLF

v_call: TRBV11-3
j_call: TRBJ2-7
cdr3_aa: ASSGGTGAYEQY

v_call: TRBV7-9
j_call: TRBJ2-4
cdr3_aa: ASSLPGQGNIQY

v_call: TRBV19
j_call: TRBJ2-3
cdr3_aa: ASSTGYSTDTQY

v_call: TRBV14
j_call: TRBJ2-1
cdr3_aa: ASSQEGQLPYNEQF

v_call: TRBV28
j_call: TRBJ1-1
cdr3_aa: ASKTGTGVTEAF

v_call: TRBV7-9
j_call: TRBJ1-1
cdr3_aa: ASSLDSTEAF

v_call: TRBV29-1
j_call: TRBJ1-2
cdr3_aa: SGDSDGYT

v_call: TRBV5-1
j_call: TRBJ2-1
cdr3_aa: ASTLASGLSYNEQF

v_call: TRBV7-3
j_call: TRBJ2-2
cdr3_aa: ASSRDRAGYSGELF

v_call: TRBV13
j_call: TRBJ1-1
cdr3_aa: ASSLGVTYEAF

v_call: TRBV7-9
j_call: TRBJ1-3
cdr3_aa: ASSLRGGNTIY

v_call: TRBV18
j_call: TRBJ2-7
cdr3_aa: ASSPGTSGSQFRGEQY

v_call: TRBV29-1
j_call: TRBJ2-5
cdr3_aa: SVDSGQETQY

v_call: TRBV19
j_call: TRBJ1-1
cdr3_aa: ASSYGDRVTEAF